This entry lists 26 T cell receptor beta chains sequenced from one sample in a study of blood T cells in healthy people across ages. A second PCR, run for about 7 to 11 cycles, used a sample-barcoded 5' primer plus a J-beta primer mix. TCRdb reprocessed the 5' RACE reads via MiXCR and lists one record per CDR3 protein. Here the sample spans 1.5 million to 2 million distinct CDR3 sequences, approximately 30% being singletons. The specimen sequenced was blood. These receptors came from a woman aged 25 to 39 in good health.

This clonotype was counted ten times or more. The J gene is TRBJ2-7, the V gene TRBV20-1; D is undetermined. The germline gives CDR1 DFQATT, CDR2 SNEGSKA (reference sequence). V was shortened by 2 bases and J by 3 bases, with 11 bases between the two germline ends. This CDR3 has 13 residues. The chain's CDR3 is CSARLLIGYEQYF. The CDR3, as DNA: TGCAGTGCTAGACTCCTGATAGGCTACGAGCAGTACTTC.

This clonotype was seen a few times. This may come from a read error, since a much larger clone is one base off. This chain links TRBV11-3 with TRBJ2-1; perhaps D is TRBD1 or TRBD2 (5 bases each). V lost 0 bases, J lost 9 bases, and 6 bases lay in between. The germline CDR1 and CDR2 sequences are SGHNT and YENEEA. The length of the CDR3 is 12 residues. The CDR3 DNA follows: TGTGCCAGCAGCTTAGACGGGACTGAGCAGTTCTTC. This gives the protein CASSLDGTEQFF.

As regards this clonotype: This may be a read error, as it is one base from a much larger clone. The rearrangement links TRBV4-1 to TRBJ2-6, with 8 bases matching TRBD1. CDR1 and CDR2 (germline): MGHRA, YSYEKL. V was clipped by 3 bases and J by 2 bases; unmatched bases: 9. The CDR3 loop spans 18 amino acids. The CDR3 DNA sequence: TGCGCCAGCAGCCAGGCAGGGGGCGCCCCCCCTGGGGCCAACGTCCTGACTTTC. This encodes CASSQAGGAPPGANVLTF.

This clonotype was seen ten or more times. The chain recombines TRBV12-3 or TRBV12-4 with TRBJ2-1, with 10 positions matching TRBD2. The CDR3 sequence is 15 residues long. J lost 2 bases, V lost 6 bases, and 4 bases had no gene match. CDR3 nucleotide sequence: TGTGCCAGCAGCGAAACTAGCGGGGCCTACAATGAGCAGTTCTTC. It encodes CASSETSGAYNEQFF.

The CDR3 is CSAKDLRETQYF. The CDR3 region has the DNA TGCAGTGCTAAGGATCTCCGGGAGACCCAGTACTTC. The chain links TRBV20-1 to TRBJ2-5, with D uncertain. Deletions cut 4 bases from V and 5 bases from J, with 11 bases between. From germline, CDR1 is DFQATT and CDR2 SNEGSKA (reference sequence). The CDR3 runs to 12 residues.

The CDR3 loop reads CASSLRNSDEQYF. CDR3 DNA sequence: TGTGCCAGCAGCTTACGGAACTCGGACGAGCAGTACTTC. The rearrangement joins TRBV9 to TRBJ2-7; D is unclear. There are 13 residues in the CDR3. Between the trimmed V and J ends, which lost 4 bases and 5 bases, there was a span of 13 bases. Germline V gene sequence: CDR1 SGDLS, CDR2 YYNGEE.

This clonotype was found a few times. The rearrangement joins TRBV5-1 to TRBJ2-3; D remains unclear. Trimming left V 0 bases short and J 2 bases short, with 7 bases between. Germline CDR1 SGHRS, CDR2 YFSETQ. The CDR3 spans 14 residues. This CDR3 reads CASSLDADTDTQYF. As DNA, the CDR3 is TGCGCCAGCAGCTTGGATGCGGACACAGATACGCAGTATTTT.

This clonotype occurred a few times. This sequence joins TRBV7-6 and TRBJ1-5; 8 bases match TRBD1. CDR1 and CDR2 (germline): SGHVS, FNYEAQ. The J segment lost 6 bases and the V segment lost 2 bases, leaving 6 bases of the junction unmatched. This CDR3 spans 15 amino acids. This chain's CDR3 is CASSLTGQGVQPQHF. CDR3 sequence (DNA): TGTGCCAGCAGCTTAACCGGACAGGGCGTTCAGCCCCAGCATTTT.

A word on this clonotype: The junction differs from germline at one of its ends, possibly a read error. The J gene is TRBJ2-7, the V gene TRBV29-1; a weak D match, TRBD1 (5 bases). This CDR3 is built from 14 residues. CDR1 and CDR2 from the germline V gene are SQVTM and ANQGSEA. The CDR3 sequence is CNVEEENSGYEQYF. Written as DNA, the CDR3 is TGCAACGTTGAAGAGGAGAATTCAGGGTACGAGCAGTACTTC.

This clonotype was picked up many times. The rearrangement links TRBV12-3 or TRBV12-4 to TRBJ2-7, with a possible D match to TRBD2 (5 bases). The CDR3 contains 11 residues. The V and J ends lost 8 bases and 6 bases respectively, with 11 bases between them. The CDR3 region is CASGSPSEQYF. The CDR3 bases are TGTGCCAGCGGGAGTCCCAGCGAGCAGTACTTC.

The chain has TRBV7-2 and TRBJ2-7; TRBD2 might be the D (5 bases). Deletions cut 4 bases from V and 9 bases from J, with 13 bases between. In germline, CDR1 is SGHTA, CDR2 FQGNSA. This CDR3 has 12 residues. This CDR3 reads CASSSSGPGQYF. The DNA for the CDR3 is TGTGCCAGCAGCTCCAGCGGCCCGGGGCAGTACTTC. Together with reference TRBV7-2 and TRBJ2-7, the CDR3 gives the full variable domain: GAGVSQSPSNKVTEKGKDVELRCDPISGHTALYWYRQSLGQGLEFLIYFQGNSAPDKSGLPSDRFSAERTGGSVSTLTIQRTQQEDSAVYLCASSSSGPGQYFGPGTRLTVT.

This clonotype was counted a few times. This chain joins TRBV20-1 and TRBJ1-1, with 9 bases matching TRBD1. The CDR3 loop spans 14 amino acids. Germline V gene lookup returns CDR1 DFQATT and CDR2 SNEGSKA (reference sequence). V lost 3 bases and J lost 4; bases outside the gene matches: 6. The CDR3 region is CSARVNRGPTEAFF. The DNA for the CDR3 is TGCAGTGCTAGGGTCAACAGGGGGCCCACTGAAGCTTTCTTT.

V is TRBV6-2 or TRBV6-3 and J is TRBJ2-1; D perhaps matches TRBD2 (6 bases). Trimming took 5 bases from V and 11 from J, leaving 22 bases between them. The CDR3 contains 15 residues. Germline V gives CDR1 MNHEY, CDR2 SVGEGT. This CDR3 reads CASSPLLGLEGKQFF. The CDR3 coding sequence is TGTGCCAGCAGTCCCCTGCTGGGACTTGAAGGAAAGCAGTTCTTC.

This clonotype was seen a handful of times. This chain joins TRBV5-6 and TRBJ2-7; the D gene is possibly TRBD2 (5 bases). Germline V gene data show CDR1 as SGHDT and CDR2 as YYEEEE. This CDR3 is 15 amino acids long. Trimming stripped 4 bases from V and 2 bases from J, with 16 bases between. This CDR3 reads CASSPREYRTYEQYF. In DNA form, the CDR3 reads TGTGCCAGCAGCCCGAGGGAATATCGGACCTACGAGCAGTACTTC.

The chain recombines TRBV18 with TRBJ1-1; 7 nucleotides match TRBD1. Germline V lookup: CDR1 KGHSH, CDR2 LQKENI. Trimming at V came to 0 bases and at J to 3 bases, leaving 7 bases not matched to a gene. The CDR3 is made up of 16 amino acids. The CDR3 region has the DNA TGTGCCAGCTCACCACCGATTACAGGGGTGGACACTGAAGCTTTCTTT. Translating it yields CASSPPITGVDTEAFF.

This clonotype was detected a few times. The DNA of the CDR3 is TGTGCCAGCAGTTGGGCCCAGGAGGAGCAGTACTTC. As protein: CASSWAQEEQYF. The genes are TRBV2 and TRBJ2-7, with D uncertain. Trimming took 5 bases from V and 7 from J, leaving 12 bases between them. The CDR3 is 12 amino acids. CDR1 and CDR2 from the germline V gene are SNHLY and FYNNEI.

This clonotype was counted ten times or more. This chain uses TRBV5-6 with TRBJ2-5; D is ambiguous. V shed 0 bases and J shed 1 base, with 7 bases lying between them. This CDR3 is 14 amino acids long. CDR1 SGHDT and CDR2 YYEEEE come from the germline V gene. The CDR3 sequence: CASSLVHLQETQYF. Written as DNA, the CDR3 is TGTGCCAGCAGCTTGGTACACCTCCAAGAGACCCAGTACTTC.

The chain combines TRBV20-1 with TRBJ2-3; D might be TRBD1 (6 bases). CDR3 length: 13 amino acids. Trimming removed 7 bases at V and 3 bases at J, with 14 bases between. Germline V gene sequence: CDR1 DFQATT, CDR2 SNEGSKA (reference sequence). The CDR3 nucleotides read TGCAGTGGTCAGGACAGCAAAACAGATACGCAGTATTTT. Translating gives CSGQDSKTDTQYF.

As to this clonotype: A much larger clone differs by one base, so this may be a read error. The CDR3 loop is CASSPQGGGTTDTQYF. The CDR3, as DNA: TGTGCCAGCAGTCCCCAGGGCGGGGGGACCACAGATACGCAGTATTTT. The chain joins TRBV12-3 or TRBV12-4 to TRBJ2-3; TRBD2 matches at 8 bases. There are 16 residues in the CDR3. After removal of 5 bases from V and 2 bases from J, the junction contained 9 bases not matched to a gene.

In its sample, this clonotype was seen a few times. CDR3 sequence (DNA): TGTGCCAGCAGTTTAGCGAGCGGGAGCGCCTACAATGAGCAGTTCTTC. Protein: CASSLASGSAYNEQFF. This chain connects TRBV12-3 or TRBV12-4 to TRBJ2-1, with 8 positions matching TRBD2. CDR3 size: 16 residues. Trimming took 0 bases from V and 2 from J; bases not matched to a gene: 3.

In its sample, this clonotype was seen once. This rearrangement joins TRBV28 to TRBJ1-4; maybe TRBD1 (6 bases). The CDR3 length is 14 residues. Trimming pared 6 bases from V and 7 bases from J, leaving 15 bases between. The germline V gene has CDR1 MDHEN and CDR2 SYDVKM. Written as DNA, the CDR3 is TGTGCCAGCAGCATGGGGGGCTTCGGTGAAAAACTGTTTTTT. This encodes CASSMGGFGEKLFF.

The chain combines TRBV20-1 with TRBJ2-3, with 11 bases lining up with TRBD2. The CDR3 extends over 19 amino acids. Germline CDR1 is DFQATT and CDR2 is SNEGSKA (reference sequence). V trimming: 6 bases; J trimming: 4 bases; junction bases outside the gene matches: 21. The chain's CDR3 is CSASPGSGGALSTADTQYF. The DNA for the CDR3 is TGCAGTGCGAGCCCCGGTAGCGGGGGGGCCTTGAGCACGGCAGATACGCAGTATTTT.

Ten or more counts support this clonotype. The genes are TRBV20-1 and TRBJ2-5; 8 nucleotides align to TRBD2. The CDR3 extends over 14 amino acids. After removal of 2 bases from V and 4 bases from J, the junction contained 6 bases not matched to a gene. From germline, CDR1 is DFQATT and CDR2 SNEGSKA (reference sequence). The DNA of the CDR3 is TGCAGTGCTAGACGGGAGGGAGGGGCAGAGACCCAGTACTTC. Its translation: CSARREGGAETQYF.

Note on this clonotype: A much larger clone differs from this one at a single base, so this may be a read error. The V and J genes are TRBV12-3 or TRBV12-4 and TRBJ1-4, with 9 bases identical to TRBD1. This CDR3 is built from 13 residues. The CDR3 reads CAGSPTGGEKLFF. CDR3 in DNA: TGTGCCGGCAGTCCGACAGGGGGTGAAAAACTGTTTTTT.

This clonotype was counted a few times. The V gene is TRBV18, the J gene TRBJ1-4; tentative D call: TRBD1 (6 bases). Germline CDR1 is KGHSH and CDR2 is LQKENI. V lost 5 bases and J 4 bases, leaving 14 bases between the germline ends. There are 15 residues in the CDR3. This chain's CDR3 is CASSTVGGLNEKLFF. The DNA for the CDR3 is TGTGCCAGCTCAACGGTCGGGGGCCTTAATGAAAAACTGTTTTTT.

The chain combines TRBV7-3 with TRBJ2-6; D unresolved. V was shortened by 7 bases and J by 4 bases, with 8 bases between the two germline ends. The germline V gene encodes CDR1 SGHTA and CDR2 FQGTGA. The CDR3 length is 13 residues. The DNA of the CDR3 is TGTGCCAGCAAAGAGGCAGGGGCCAACGTCCTGACTTTC. This encodes CASKEAGANVLTF. Based on the CDR3 plus reference TRBV7-3 and TRBJ2-6, the full variable domain is GAGVSQTPSNKVTEKGKYVELRCDPISGHTALYWYRQSLGQGPEFLIYFQGTGAADDSGLPNDRFFAVRPEGSVSTLKIQRTERGDSAVYLCASKEAGANVLTFGAGSRLTVL.